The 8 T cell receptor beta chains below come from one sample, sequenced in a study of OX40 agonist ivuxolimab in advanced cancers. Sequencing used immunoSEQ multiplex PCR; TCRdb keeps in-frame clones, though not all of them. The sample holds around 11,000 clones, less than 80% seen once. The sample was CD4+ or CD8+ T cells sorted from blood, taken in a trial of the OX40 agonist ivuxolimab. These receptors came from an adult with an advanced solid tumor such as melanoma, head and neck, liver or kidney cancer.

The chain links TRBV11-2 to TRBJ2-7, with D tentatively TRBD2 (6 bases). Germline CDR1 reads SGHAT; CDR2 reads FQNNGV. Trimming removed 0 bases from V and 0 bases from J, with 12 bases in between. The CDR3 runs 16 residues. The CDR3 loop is CASSLDRGDFSYEQYF. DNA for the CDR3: TGTGCCAGCAGCTTAGATCGCGGGGACTTCTCCTACGAGCAGTACTTC.

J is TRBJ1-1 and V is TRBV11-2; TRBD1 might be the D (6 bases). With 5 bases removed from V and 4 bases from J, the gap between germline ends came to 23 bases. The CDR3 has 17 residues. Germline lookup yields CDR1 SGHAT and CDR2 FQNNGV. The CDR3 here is CASSPYSGAHRGTEAFF. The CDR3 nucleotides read TGTGCCAGCAGCCCTTATTCAGGGGCGCATCGGGGCACTGAAGCTTTCTTT.

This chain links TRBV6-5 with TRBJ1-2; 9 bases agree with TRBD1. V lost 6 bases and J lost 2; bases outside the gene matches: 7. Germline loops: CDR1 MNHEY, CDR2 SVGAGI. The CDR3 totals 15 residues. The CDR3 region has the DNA TGTGCCAGCAGCGTATCCGGGACAGGGAACTATGGCTACACCTTC. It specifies CASSVSGTGNYGYTF.

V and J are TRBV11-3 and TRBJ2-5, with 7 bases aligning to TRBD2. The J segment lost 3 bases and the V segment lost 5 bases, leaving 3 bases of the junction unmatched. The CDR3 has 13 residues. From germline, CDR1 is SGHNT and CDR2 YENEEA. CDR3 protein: CASSPGLEETQYF. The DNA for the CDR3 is TGTGCCAGCAGCCCTGGACTAGAAGAGACCCAGTACTTC.

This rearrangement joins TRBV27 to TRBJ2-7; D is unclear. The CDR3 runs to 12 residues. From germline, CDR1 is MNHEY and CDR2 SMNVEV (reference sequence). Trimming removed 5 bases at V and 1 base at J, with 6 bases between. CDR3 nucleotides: TGTGCCAGCAGTCCCCTATCCTACGAGCAGTACTTC. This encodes CASSPLSYEQYF.

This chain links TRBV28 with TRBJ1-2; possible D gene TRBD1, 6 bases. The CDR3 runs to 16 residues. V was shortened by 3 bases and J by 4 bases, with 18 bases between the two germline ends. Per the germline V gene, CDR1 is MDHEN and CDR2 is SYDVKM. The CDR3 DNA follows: TGTGCCAGCAGTTTTAGGGGGACTGGGGCTCCCTATGGCTACACCTTC. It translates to CASSFRGTGAPYGYTF.

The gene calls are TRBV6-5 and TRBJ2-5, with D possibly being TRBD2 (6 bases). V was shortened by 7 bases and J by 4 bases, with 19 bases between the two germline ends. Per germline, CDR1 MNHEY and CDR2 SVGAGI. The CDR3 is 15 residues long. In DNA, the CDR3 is TGTGCCAGCATCCTGAACCCGGGAGCGGGAGAGACCCAGTACTTC. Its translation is CASILNPGAGETQYF.

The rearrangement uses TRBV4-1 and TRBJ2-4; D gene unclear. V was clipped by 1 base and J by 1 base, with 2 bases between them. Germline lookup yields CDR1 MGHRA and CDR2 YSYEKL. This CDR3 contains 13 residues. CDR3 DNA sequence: TGCGCCAGCAGCCAAGTGGCCAAAAACATTCAGTACTTC. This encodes CASSQVAKNIQYF.